Following are 2 T cell receptor beta chains from one sample sequenced in a study of cytomegalovirus exposure and HLA in healthy donors. TCRdb's copy holds only in-frame clones and misses some; the assay was immunoSEQ multiplex PCR. This table holds 82,000 or so clones, approximately 95% found once. The sequencing sample was made of PBMCs. The receptors derive from a woman between 18 and 29 years old in good health and CMV-seronegative.

The chain carries TRBV4-3 and TRBJ2-2; D perhaps matches TRBD2 (6 bases). The V gene lost 0 bases and the J gene lost 6 bases, with 14 bases spanning the gap. Germline assignment: CDR1 LGHNA and CDR2 YSLEER. This CDR3 comprises 16 residues. The DNA of the CDR3 is TGCGCCAGCAGCCAAGATCGGGAGCTGGGGGCCGGGGAGCTGTTTTTT. Translated: CASSQDRELGAGELFF.

For the CDR3, the DNA is TGTGCCAGCAGCTTGAGGGACAGGGCCACAGATACGCAGTATTTT. Its translation is CASSLRDRATDTQYF. The chain couples TRBV5-6 to TRBJ2-3, with 9 nucleotides matching TRBD1. The J segment lost 2 bases and the V segment lost 1 base, leaving 2 bases of the junction unmatched. The germline V gene has CDR1 SGHDT and CDR2 YYEEEE. The CDR3 is 15 amino acids.